The 20 T cell receptor beta chains in this list originate from one sample, sequenced in a study of cytomegalovirus exposure and HLA in healthy donors. 13 Jbeta primers and 60 Vbeta primers were used for the PCR. Some clones are missing from TCRdb's copy, which holds only in-frame ones; the method was immunoSEQ multiplex PCR. The data contain 100,000 to 150,000 clones, 75% to 85% of them seen just once; the ten biggest clones take up roughly 1.2%. The sequenced sample was PBMCs. The receptors come from a girl aged 2 to 10 in good health and CMV-seronegative.

V gene TRBV30 combines with J gene TRBJ1-1, with TRBD1 identical over 8 bases. From germline, CDR1 is GTSNPN and CDR2 SVGIG (reference sequence). Trimming removed 2 bases from V and 7 bases from J; junction bases left unmatched: 9. The CDR3 is 14 residues long. In DNA, the CDR3 is TGTGCCTGGAGTAAGAACCATGGACAGGGTGAAGCTTTCTTT. Residues: CAWSKNHGQGEAFF. Full variable domain (rest looked up from reference TRBV30 and TRBJ1-1): SQTIHQWPATLVQPVGSPLSLECTVEGTSNPNLYWYRQAAGRGLQLLFYSVGIGQISSEVPQNLSASRPQDRQFILSSKKLLLSDSGFYLCAWSKNHGQGEAFFGQGTRLTVV.

This chain uses TRBV28 with TRBJ1-1; D unclear. V lost 9 bases to trimming and J lost 3 bases, with 14 bases between them. The germline V gene encodes CDR1 MDHEN and CDR2 SYDVKM. This CDR3 is 13 amino acids long. The CDR3 sequence: CASHPIRDTEAFF. The CDR3 DNA reads TGTGCCAGTCATCCCATTCGGGACACTGAAGCTTTCTTT. Variable domain in full (rest from reference TRBV28 and TRBJ1-1): DVKVTQSSRYLVKRTGEKVFLECVQDMDHENMFWYRQDPGLGLRLIYFSYDVKMKEKGDIPEGYSVSREKKERFSLILESASTNQTSMYLCASHPIRDTEAFFGQGTRLTVV.

The gene calls are TRBV5-1 and TRBJ2-5; a weak D match, TRBD1 (5 bases). The CDR3 is made up of 15 amino acids. The V end was cut by 0 bases, the J end by 1 base, with 10 bases between. Per germline, CDR1 SGHRS and CDR2 YFSETQ. The CDR3 loop is CASSLGGRVQETQYF. CDR3 sequence (DNA): TGCGCCAGCAGCTTGGGGGGCAGGGTCCAAGAGACCCAGTACTTC.

V is TRBV7-2 and J is TRBJ2-5, with D possibly matching TRBD2 (6 bases). Per germline, CDR1 SGHTA and CDR2 FQGNSA. CDR3 length: 14 residues. The ends were cut back, 1 base at V and 5 bases at J, with 11 bases in the middle. CDR3 residues: CASSLETSIETQYF. DNA of the CDR3: TGTGCCAGCAGCTTAGAGACTAGTATCGAGACCCAGTACTTC.

This chain links TRBV6-6 with TRBJ2-5; the D is unclear. Germline assignment: CDR1 MNHNY and CDR2 SVGAGI (reference sequence). Trimming removed 4 bases from V and 0 bases from J, with 3 bases in between. This CDR3 contains 12 residues. The CDR3 DNA reads as TGTGCCAGCAGTTCGTACCAAGAGACCCAGTACTTC. This codes for CASSSYQETQYF.

This clone has a single count. The chain links TRBV4-1 to TRBJ2-2; 10 positions match TRBD2. CDR3 length equals 17 residues. Germline CDR1 is MGHRA and CDR2 is YSYEKL. With V trimmed by 3 bases and J by 6 bases, 10 bases remained unmatched. CDR3 residues: CASSHEKREGRAGELFF. The CDR3 DNA reads TGCGCCAGCAGCCACGAGAAGCGGGAGGGCCGTGCCGGGGAGCTGTTTTTT.

This clone was seen only a few times. This chain links TRBV27 with TRBJ2-1, with 15 bases fitting TRBD2. CDR1 and CDR2 (germline): MNHEY, SMNVEV (reference sequence). The V and J ends lost 5 bases and 8 bases, in that order; junction bases with no gene match: 7. CDR3 length: 16 amino acids. The CDR3 nucleotides read TGTGCCAGCAGTCGCCGGGGGACTAGCGGGGGGTATGAGCAGTTCTTC. It is translated as CASSRRGTSGGYEQFF.

The chain has TRBV13 and TRBJ1-1, with TRBD1 matching 10 bases. CDR1 and CDR2 (germline): PRHDT, FYEKMQ (reference sequence). Trimming cost V 4 bases and J 11 bases; bases outside gene matches: 10. This CDR3 is built from 14 residues. The CDR3 loop reads CASSSTGTGVGAFF. For the CDR3, the DNA is TGTGCCAGCAGCTCCACCGGGACAGGGGTTGGGGCTTTCTTT.

The chain uses TRBV9 and TRBJ2-6; D unresolved. The V end lost 0 bases, the J end lost 6 bases, and 7 bases lay between the germline ends. Germline values: CDR1 SGDLS, CDR2 YYNGEE. The CDR3 is made up of 14 amino acids. For the CDR3, the DNA is TGTGCCAGCAGCGTAGGTGCGAAGGCCAACGTCCTGACTTTC. Residues: CASSVGAKANVLTF.

The chain recombines TRBV7-9 with TRBJ2-7, with D possibly matching TRBD1 (6 bases). The CDR3 length is 14 residues. V gave up 2 bases and J gave up 2 bases, with 10 bases separating them. The germline V gene encodes CDR1 SEHNR and CDR2 FQNEAQ (reference sequence). This CDR3 reads CASSLPGTPYEQYF. In DNA, the CDR3 is TGTGCCAGCAGCTTACCAGGGACACCCTACGAGCAGTACTTC.

This chain uses TRBV7-2 with TRBJ2-7; 14 positions agree with TRBD2. V lost 6 bases to trimming and J lost 5 bases; unmatched junction nucleotides: 3. The CDR3 consists of 14 residues. Per germline, CDR1 SGHTA and CDR2 FQGNSA. CDR3 protein: CASRTSGRAHEQYF. The DNA for the CDR3 is TGTGCCAGCAGGACTAGCGGGAGGGCCCACGAGCAGTACTTC.

The chain has TRBV28 and TRBJ2-7; TRBD1 matches at 10 bases. This CDR3 contains 16 residues. Per the germline V gene, CDR1 is MDHEN and CDR2 is SYDVKM. Trimming at V came to 1 base and at J to 4 bases, leaving 7 bases not matched to a gene. This chain's CDR3 is CASSLYGTGARYEQYF. CDR3 coding DNA: TGTGCCAGCAGTTTATACGGGACAGGGGCGCGGTACGAGCAGTACTTC.

The chain recombines TRBV6-4 with TRBJ2-2; TRBD2 matches at 7 bases. Germline CDR1 MRHNA, CDR2 SNTAGT. V shed 3 bases, J shed 4 bases, and the junction held 14 bases outside the gene matches. CDR3 length: 18 residues. The CDR3 DNA reads as TGTGCCAGCAGTGATCTCGGGCAGGCTAGCGGAGGCACCGGGGAGCTGTTTTTT. Translating gives CASSDLGQASGGTGELFF.

This rearrangement joins TRBV7-6 to TRBJ2-5; 7 positions match TRBD2. Germline CDR1 is SGHVS and CDR2 is FNYEAQ. CDR3 length equals 14 residues. The junction had 4 bases not matched to a gene; V was cut back by 4 bases and J by 2 bases. CDR3 nucleotides: TGTGCCAGCAGCTGGGGGGGGGTTCAAGAGACCCAGTACTTC. Translating it yields CASSWGGVQETQYF. The full variable domain, with the rest looked up from reference TRBV7-6 and TRBJ2-5, is GAGVSQSPRYKVTKRGQDVALRCDPISGHVSLYWYRQALGQGPEFLTYFNYEAQQDKSGLPNDRFSAERPEGSISTLTIQRTEQRDSAMYRCASSWGGVQETQYFGPGTRLLVL.

The chain has TRBV7-2 and TRBJ2-1; tentative D call: TRBD2 (7 bases). This CDR3 comprises 15 residues. CDR1 is SGHTA, CDR2 FQGNSA, per germline. V was pared by 5 bases and J by 3 bases, with 14 bases between. CDR3 sequence: CASSLTGGGYNEQFF. In nucleotides, the CDR3 is TGTGCCAGCAGCCTGACAGGCGGGGGCTACAATGAGCAGTTCTTC. The variable domain in full, completed from reference TRBV7-2 and TRBJ2-1, reads GAGVSQSPSNKVTEKGKDVELRCDPISGHTALYWYRQSLGQGLEFLIYFQGNSAPDKSGLPSDRFSAERTGGSVSTLTIQRTQQEDSAVYLCASSLTGGGYNEQFFGPGTRLTVL.

The V gene is TRBV5-4, the J gene TRBJ2-5; 8 positions agree with TRBD1. V lost 3 bases and J lost 4; bases outside the gene matches: 11. Germline-derived CDR1 and CDR2 are SGHNT and YYREEE (reference sequence). The length of the CDR3 is 16 residues. The CDR3 nucleotides read TGTGCCAGCAGCTCACCGGGACAGGTTTACGGAGAGACCCAGTACTTC. Translated: CASSSPGQVYGETQYF.

This sequence joins TRBV29-1 and TRBJ1-3, with 8 positions matching TRBD1. CDR1 SQVTM and CDR2 ANQGSEA come from the germline V gene. This CDR3 contains 14 residues. The trim removed 6 bases at V and 4 bases at J, leaving 8 bases unmatched. As DNA, the CDR3 is TGCAGCGTCCAACAGGGGGAAGGGGGAAACACCATATATTTT. Translation: CSVQQGEGGNTIYF.

The chain couples TRBV6-5 to TRBJ1-2; 9 bases map to TRBD1. CDR1 is MNHEY and CDR2 is SVGAGI in the germline V gene. Trimming at V came to 2 bases and at J to 5 bases, leaving 6 bases not matched to a gene. This CDR3 comprises 15 residues. CDR3 coding DNA: TGTGCCAGCAGTTACACTCCGGGACAGGGTTATGGCTACACCTTC. This translates into CASSYTPGQGYGYTF.

The rearrangement links TRBV5-1 to TRBJ2-3; D possibly corresponds to TRBD1 (6 bases). The CDR3 is 15 residues long. Per germline, CDR1 SGHRS and CDR2 YFSETQ. V shed 0 bases and J shed 2 bases, with 10 bases lying between them. CDR3 bases: TGCGCCAGCAGCTTGGGCCAGGGGATCACAGATACGCAGTATTTT. Amino acids: CASSLGQGITDTQYF.

The V and J genes are TRBV7-2 and TRBJ1-1; tentative D call: TRBD1 (6 bases). CDR1 is SGHTA, CDR2 FQGNSA, per germline. This CDR3 is 13 amino acids long. Trimming removed 5 bases from V and 2 bases from J, with 9 bases in between. The CDR3, as DNA: TGTGCCAGCAGCGGACAGCCAAACACTGAAGCTTTCTTT. This translates into CASSGQPNTEAFF. The entire variable domain, with the rest obtained from reference TRBV7-2 and TRBJ1-1, is as follows: GAGVSQSPSNKVTEKGKDVELRCDPISGHTALYWYRQSLGQGLEFLIYFQGNSAPDKSGLPSDRFSAERTGGSVSTLTIQRTQQEDSAVYLCASSGQPNTEAFFGQGTRLTVV.